This TCR beta chain was sequenced for a study of blood T cell repertoires in COVID-19 (dated by TCRdb to 2019 to 2021). Describing the broader study: Collaborator samples came from the United States, Italy and Spain and covered acute and convalescent phases of COVID-19. The material from the prospective study consisted of cDNA or gDNA derived from T cells, B-cell-depleted T cells, or PBMCs. A de-identified subject ID, COVID-19 status, age in years and sex were almost always included in the sample metadata. The repertoires were made available in a free public database intended to serve as a resource for research on the immune response to SARS-CoV-2. HLA class I and class II types, where available, came from metadata supplied by the sample provider rather than from assay-based typing. Deeply sampled blood TCRbeta repertoires from subjects exposed to, actively infected with, or recovered from COVID-19 were included in the dataset. The samples were drawn from the first 160 participants of the ongoing ImmuneRACE study and from 950 to 1,500 subjects provided by 6 global collaborators. Overall study results and their limits: Clinical and demographic metadata were provided uncurated, with the amount varying by source and participant.

As for this clone: Its antigen remains unidentified. No base quality values were provided; no much bigger clone lies one nucleotide off.

Collaborating institutions collected whole blood in K2EDTA tubes following their own protocols. For TCRbeta analysis, collaborators shipped samples in one of three forms: frozen whole blood, isolated PBMCs, or DNA extracted from either of those sample types. The immunoSEQ Assay, a bias-controlled multiplex PCR, was used to amplify TCRbeta CDR3 regions from genomic DNA. As for the authors' bioinformatics: The number of nucleated cells in each sample was estimated from the amplification of reference gene primers within the assay. To quantify the absolute abundance of each unique TCRbeta CDR3 rearrangement, sequence reads were collapsed and filtered. For each sample, productive Simpson clonality was calculated by taking the square root of Simpson's diversity index across productive rearrangements. TCRdb retrieved this table from immuneACCESS and kept in-frame rearrangements only. Not all clones are present; in checked studies, unresolved V genes account for under half, and no reason is known for the remainder. The V and J calls and the clone size are those of that table, but D and trimming were determined from the DNA. Here the sample has under 70,000 clones; around 90% occur a single time. Of the sample, approximately 16% falls within the top ten clones.

The sample taken for sequencing was peripheral blood. The TCR originated in a man older than 75 with acute or convalescent COVID-19.

DNA sequence: TGTGCCAGCAGCGGTCCCCTCGGGGTTGGTGGCTACACCTTC. Protein translation: CASSGPLGVGGYTF. The V and J genes are TRBV25-1 and TRBJ1-2; the D gene identity is not certain. Its CDR3 holds 14 amino acids, cysteine through phenylalanine. The sequence is cut down to CDR3 DNA, 42 bases in frame from base 1. From a lookup of the germline V gene, CDR1 and CDR2 are MGHDK and SYGVNS. The trim is 6 bases for V and 7 bases for J, with a gap of 18 bases between the germline ends.